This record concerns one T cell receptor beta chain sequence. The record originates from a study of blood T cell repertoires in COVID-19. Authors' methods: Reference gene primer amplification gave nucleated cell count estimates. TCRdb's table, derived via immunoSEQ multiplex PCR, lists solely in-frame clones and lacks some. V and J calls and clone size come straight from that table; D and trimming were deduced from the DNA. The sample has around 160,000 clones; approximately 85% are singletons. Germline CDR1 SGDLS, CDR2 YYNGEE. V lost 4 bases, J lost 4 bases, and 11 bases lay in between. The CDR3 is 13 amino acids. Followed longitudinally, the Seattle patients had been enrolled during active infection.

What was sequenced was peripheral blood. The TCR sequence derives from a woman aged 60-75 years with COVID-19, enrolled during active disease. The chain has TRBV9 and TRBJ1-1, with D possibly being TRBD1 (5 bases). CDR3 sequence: CASSPGRSTEAFF. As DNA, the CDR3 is TGTGCCAGCAGCCCAGGGAGGAGCACTGAAGCTTTCTTT.